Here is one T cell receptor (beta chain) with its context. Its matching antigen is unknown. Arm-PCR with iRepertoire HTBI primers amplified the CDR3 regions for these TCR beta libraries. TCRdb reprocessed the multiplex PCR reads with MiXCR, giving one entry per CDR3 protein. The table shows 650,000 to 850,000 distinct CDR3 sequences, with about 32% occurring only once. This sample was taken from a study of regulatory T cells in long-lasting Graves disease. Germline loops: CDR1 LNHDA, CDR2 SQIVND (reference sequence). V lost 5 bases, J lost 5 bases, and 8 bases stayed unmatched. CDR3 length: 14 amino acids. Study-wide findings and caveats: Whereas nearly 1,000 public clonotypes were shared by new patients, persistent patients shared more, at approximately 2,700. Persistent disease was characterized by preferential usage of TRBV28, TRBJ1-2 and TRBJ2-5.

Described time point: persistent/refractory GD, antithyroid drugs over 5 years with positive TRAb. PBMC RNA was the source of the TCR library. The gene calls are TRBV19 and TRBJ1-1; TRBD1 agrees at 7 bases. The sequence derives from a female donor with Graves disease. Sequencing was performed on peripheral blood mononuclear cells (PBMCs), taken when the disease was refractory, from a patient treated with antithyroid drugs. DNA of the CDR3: TGTGCCAGTAGTCGACGGACAGGTAGAACTGAAGCTTTCTTT. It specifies CASSRRTGRTEAFF.